A single sample is the source of the 23 T cell receptor beta chains below, sequenced in a study of T cell clonality in common variable immunodeficiency. These receptors are not linked to any known antigen. Libraries were prepared by immunoSEQ multiplex PCR; TCRdb keeps only in-frame clonotypes and omits some of them. The sample is made up of 25,000 to 30,000 clones, none counted only once. Broader study findings: Reportedly, TCR beta sequences from common variable immunodeficiency showed fewer deletions and N-nucleotide insertions.

The sample comprised peripheral blood mononuclear cells. Receptors originate from a human donor with common variable immunodeficiency.

Concerning this clone itself: The read falls 3 residues short of the CDR3 end, and the missing part is taken from the germline J gene. This chain links TRBV5-1 with TRBJ2-3, with TRBD1 as a possible D gene (6 bases). V was cut by 3 bases and J by 2 bases, with 16 bases left in between. Germline V lookup: CDR1 SGHRS, CDR2 YFSETQ. The CDR3 is 16 amino acids. The covered CDR3 bases are TGCGCCAGCAGCTATGGACAGTCCCTACCCACAGATACG. Translation gives CASSYGQSLPTDT. The entire CDR3 reads CASSYGQSLPTDTQYF.

This clone has a count of ten or more. The CDR3 end is not reached by the read, which stops 3 residues before it; the germline J gene fills it in. The chain joins TRBV6-7 to TRBJ1-4; 10 nucleotides line up with TRBD1. Being an ORF, TRBV6-7 has a function that is uncertain. The CDR3 sequence is 17 residues long. V lost 6 bases and J lost 0; bases outside the gene matches: 7. The sequenced CDR3 bases are TGTGCCAGCAGGACAGGGGGCCCCCATGCAACTAATGAAAAA. Translating it yields CASRTGGPHATNEK. The whole CDR3 reads CASRTGGPHATNEKLFF.

Many counts were recorded for this clone. The sequence runs out 3 residues before the end of the CDR3; the remainder is reconstructed from the germline J gene. Other DNA sequences in this specimen translate into the identical CDR3. The chain joins TRBV19 to TRBJ1-5; D gene ambiguous. The CDR3 contains 15 residues. V lost 3 bases and J lost 1, with 10 bases in between. From germline, CDR1 is LNHDA and CDR2 SQIVND (reference sequence). The covered CDR3 bases are TGTGCCAGTAGTATCGTCCCGGGGAGCAATCAGCCC. Amino acid sequence: CASSIVPGSNQP. The complete CDR3 reads CASSIVPGSNQPQHF. Using reference TRBV19 and TRBJ1-5 for the parts outside the CDR3, the full variable domain is DGGITQSPKYLFRKEGQNVTLSCEQNLNHDAMYWYRQDPGQGLRLIYYSQIVNDFQKGDIAEGYSVSREKKESFPLTVTSAQKNPTAFYLCASSIVPGSNQPQHFGDGTRLSIL.

Many counts were recorded for this clone. Here the CDR3 reads CSARGGAGQETQYF. Partial CDR3 DNA: TGCAGTGCTAGGGGCGGTGCGGGCCAAGAGACC. The gene calls are TRBV20-1 and TRBJ2-5, with D perhaps matching TRBD2 (5 bases). The read terminates 3 residues ahead of where the CDR3 ends, so the germline J gene completes it. The ends were cut back, 3 bases at V and 1 base at J, with 12 bases in the middle. The V gene's germline CDR1 is DFQATT and CDR2 SNEGSKA (reference sequence). The CDR3 is made up of 14 amino acids.

This clone appeared a few times. The read is 3 residues too short to cover the CDR3 end, so that end is filled in from the germline J gene. The gene calls are TRBV5-6 and TRBJ2-7; D is uncertain. The CDR3 runs to 13 residues. Per the germline V gene, CDR1 is SGHDT and CDR2 is YYEEEE. V was shortened by 2 bases and J by 4 bases, with 10 bases between the two germline ends. The DNA read from the CDR3 is TGTGCCAGCAGCTTTCCGACTTTGTACGAG. Translation gives CASSFPTLYE. The full CDR3 reads CASSFPTLYEQYF. The entire variable domain, with the rest obtained from reference TRBV5-6 and TRBJ2-7, is as follows: DAGVTQSPTHLIKTRGQQVTLRCSPKSGHDTVSWYQQALGQGPQFIFQYYEEEERQRGNFPDRFSGHQFPNYSSELNVNALLLGDSALYLCASSFPTLYEQYFGPGTRLTVT.

This clone was seen more than once but under ten times. The sequence runs out 3 residues before the end of the CDR3; the remainder is reconstructed from the germline J gene. J is TRBJ2-2 and V is TRBV19; TRBD1 matches at 8 bases. Germline CDR1 is LNHDA and CDR2 is SQIVND (reference sequence). V dropped 7 bases and J dropped 5; count of bases not matched to a gene: 6. The CDR3 covers 14 residues. CDR3 DNA, as far as it was read: TGTGCCAGTATGGACAGGGTGAGGACCGGGGAG. It yields the protein CASMDRVRTGE. The entire CDR3 protein is CASMDRVRTGELFF. Using reference TRBV19 and TRBJ2-2 for the parts outside the CDR3, the full variable domain is DGGITQSPKYLFRKEGQNVTLSCEQNLNHDAMYWYRQDPGQGLRLIYYSQIVNDFQKGDIAEGYSVSREKKESFPLTVTSAQKNPTAFYLCASMDRVRTGELFFGEGSRLTVL.

This clone was observed many times. Coverage ceases 3 residues before the CDR3 finishes, and the germline J gene fills in the end. V gene TRBV11-3 combines with J gene TRBJ1-1; D might be TRBD1 (6 bases). Germline assignment: CDR1 SGHNT and CDR2 YENEEA. The CDR3 contains 12 residues. This CDR3 is CASSRQGKEAFF. The part of the CDR3 DNA that was read is TGTGCCAGCAGCCGCCAGGGGAAAGAA.

This clone was seen at least ten times. The CDR3 protein is CASSLSGWTGNEKLFF. The part of the CDR3 DNA that was read is TGCGCCAGCAGCTTGAGTGGTTGGACAGGGAACGAAAAA. V is TRBV5-1 and J is TRBJ1-4; 8 nucleotides match TRBD1. With the read ending 3 residues before the CDR3 end, the germline J gene is used to fill in that end. Germline CDR1 SGHRS, CDR2 YFSETQ. The V and J ends lost 1 base and 8 bases, in that order; junction bases with no gene match: 10. This CDR3 spans 16 amino acids.

The sample holds many counts of this clone. The read is 3 residues too short to cover the CDR3 end, so that end is filled in from the germline J gene. This sequence joins TRBV5-6 and TRBJ2-1, with 9 bases aligning to TRBD2. This CDR3 comprises 15 residues. Germline-derived CDR1 and CDR2 are SGHDT and YYEEEE. V shed 3 bases, J shed 9 bases, and the junction held 10 bases outside the gene matches. CDR3 loop: CASSSPGEAGGEQFF. The covered CDR3 bases are TGTGCCAGCAGCTCCCCGGGAGAAGCGGGAGGTGAG.

Notes on this clone: The read falls 3 residues short of the CDR3 end, and the missing part is taken from the germline J gene. The V and J genes are TRBV20-1 and TRBJ2-1, with TRBD2 identical over 12 bases. The CDR3 runs 15 residues. Looked up from germline, CDR1 is DFQATT and CDR2 is SNEGSKA (reference sequence). V lost 1 base to trimming and J lost 3 bases; unmatched junction nucleotides: 1. The DNA read from the CDR3 is TGCAGTGCTAGAGGGACTAGCGGGGACTACAATGAG. This translates into CSARGTSGDYNE. The whole CDR3 region reads CSARGTSGDYNEQFF.

The table lists this clone with many counts. The read is 3 residues too short to cover the CDR3 end, so that end is filled in from the germline J gene. The V and J genes are TRBV19 and TRBJ1-2, with D perhaps TRBD1 (5 bases). CDR1 is LNHDA and CDR2 is SQIVND in the germline V gene (reference sequence). CDR3 size: 14 residues. V was cut by 5 bases and J by 7 bases, with 17 bases left in between. CDR3: CASSSQGGGFGYTF. The CDR3 DNA, read in part, is TGTGCCAGTAGTTCTCAGGGCGGAGGATTTGGC.

This clone was recorded many times. The read halts 3 residues ahead of the CDR3 end, with the missing end drawn from the germline J gene. The V call is TRBV7-3, the J call TRBJ2-7; TRBD2 matches at 8 bases. Unmatched junction bases numbered 5, after V lost 1 base and J lost 0 bases. The germline gives CDR1 SGHTA, CDR2 FQGTGA. This CDR3 has 16 amino acids. The sequenced CDR3 bases are TGTGCCAGCAGCTTAAGTCCAGCGGGGGCCTCCTACGAG. Protein product: CASSLSPAGASYE. The CDR3 in full is CASSLSPAGASYEQYF.

This clone was detected ten times or more. The CDR3 end falls 3 residues outside the read, so it is completed with the germline J gene. The chain links TRBV20-1 to TRBJ2-7; 9 bases are shared with TRBD1. Germline lookup yields CDR1 DFQATT and CDR2 SNEGSKA (reference sequence). There are 13 residues in the CDR3. Trimming cost V 6 bases and J 4 bases; bases outside gene matches: 7. The CDR3 DNA, read in part, is TGCAGTGCCCACAAGACAGGGGGATACGAG. Its translation is CSAHKTGGYE. The CDR3 as a whole reads CSAHKTGGYEQYF.

In its sample, this clone was seen many times. The read ends 3 residues shy of where the CDR3 ends; the end is completed using the germline J gene. The chain uses TRBV28 and TRBJ2-7; D may be TRBD1 (6 bases). Germline V gives CDR1 MDHEN, CDR2 SYDVKM. This CDR3 region has 12 residues. V gave up 6 bases and J gave up 3 bases, with 9 bases separating them. The CDR3 reads CASSLQGYEQYF. The DNA read from the CDR3 is TGTGCCAGCAGCCTACAGGGCTACGAG.

In this sample, this clone turned up many times. The sequence runs out 3 residues before the end of the CDR3; the remainder is reconstructed from the germline J gene. The rearrangement links TRBV28 to TRBJ2-7; a weak D match, TRBD1 (5 bases). V dropped 4 bases and J dropped 2 bases, with 12 bases sitting between them. From germline, CDR1 is MDHEN and CDR2 SYDVKM. The CDR3 length is 14 residues. This chain's CDR3 is CASSSFRVPYEQYF. The sequenced part of the CDR3 DNA is TGTGCCAGCAGTTCGTTCAGGGTTCCCTACGAG.

There are many counts of this clone. The CDR3 sequence is CARSEGTSPHEQYF. The DNA read from the CDR3 is TGTGCCAGAAGCGAAGGGACTAGTCCCCACGAG. This chain links TRBV5-3 with TRBJ2-7; TRBD2 matches 8 bases. The read falls 3 residues short of the CDR3 end, and the missing part is taken from the germline J gene. Being an ORF, TRBV5-3 has a function that is uncertain. The CDR3 totals 14 residues. The V segment lost 4 bases and the J segment 5 bases; nucleotides outside the gene matches: 8.

This clone has a count of ten or more. Read sequence stops 3 residues before the CDR3 end, and the germline J gene provides the missing end. The gene calls are TRBV5-1 and TRBJ2-5, with D perhaps matching TRBD2 (5 bases). Trimming shortened V by 7 bases and J by 1 base, and 17 bases separated the two germline ends. The CDR3 consists of 15 residues. CDR1 and CDR2 from the germline V gene are SGHRS and YFSETQ. The DNA read from the CDR3 is TGCGCCAGCGACTCCCTGACGGGGAGCCAAGAGACC. Protein product: CASDSLTGSQET. The whole CDR3 protein reads CASDSLTGSQETQYF.

About this clone itself: The read is 3 residues too short to cover the CDR3 end, so that end is filled in from the germline J gene. J is TRBJ1-1 and V is TRBV18, with a possible D match to TRBD1 (5 bases). This CDR3 has 17 residues. CDR1 is KGHSH and CDR2 is LQKENI in the germline V gene. Deletions cut 3 bases from V and 0 bases from J, with 17 bases between. The part of the CDR3 DNA that was read is TGTGCCAGCTCACCGTTAGTGGGGGGACCGATGAACACTGAA. Encoded protein: CASSPLVGGPMNTE. The whole CDR3 protein reads CASSPLVGGPMNTEAFF.

This clone was recorded many times. The read ends 3 residues before the CDR3 terminus; that terminus is restored from the germline J gene. The rearrangement uses TRBV28 and TRBJ1-5; TRBD1 aligns across 7 bases. The CDR3 runs to 13 residues. CDR1 MDHEN and CDR2 SYDVKM come from the germline V gene. Trimming took 6 bases from V and 8 from J; bases not matched to a gene: 7. Incomplete CDR3 DNA: TGTGCCAGCAGGCTGACAGGGAGTAAGCCC. Translated: CASRLTGSKP. The entire CDR3 protein reads CASRLTGSKPQHF.

This clone has a count of ten or more. From the germline J gene comes the end of the CDR3, since the read stops 3 residues before it. J is TRBJ2-7 and V is TRBV5-1; possible D gene TRBD1, 5 bases. The CDR3 extends over 13 amino acids. Deletions cut 5 bases from V and 3 bases from J, with 12 bases between. Germline CDR1 is SGHRS and CDR2 is YFSETQ. The CDR3 loop reads CASRVGRDYEQYF. CDR3 DNA, as far as it was read: TGCGCCAGCAGGGTAGGCAGGGACTACGAG.

This clone was found many times. The read ends 3 residues shy of where the CDR3 ends; the end is completed using the germline J gene. V is TRBV2 and J is TRBJ1-6, with D maybe TRBD1 (6 bases). In germline, CDR1 is SNHLY, CDR2 FYNNEI. The CDR3 totals 17 residues. V was clipped by 5 bases and J by 9 bases, with 23 bases between them. CDR3 DNA (partial): TGTGCCAGCAGTTCCCCCGAGGGGGGGATGACGGGTTCACCC. It specifies CASSSPEGGMTGSP. The whole CDR3 reads CASSSPEGGMTGSPLHF.

This clone was detected only a few times. The read ends 3 residues shy of where the CDR3 ends; the end is completed using the germline J gene. The chain employs TRBV19 and TRBJ1-6; TRBD1 matches 7 bases. This CDR3 region has 14 residues. The germline gives CDR1 LNHDA, CDR2 SQIVND (reference sequence). J lost 7 bases, V lost 3 bases, and 3 bases had no gene match. Here the CDR3 reads CASSMGTENSPLHF. The CDR3 bases that were read are TGTGCCAGTAGTATGGGGACAGAGAATTCACCC.

This clone was observed many times. The DNA ends 3 residues before the CDR3 does, and the rest of the CDR3 is filled in from the germline J gene. The chain carries TRBV19 and TRBJ2-1, with 7 bases fitting TRBD2. This CDR3 has 15 amino acids. The trim removed 8 bases at V and 9 bases at J, leaving 16 bases unmatched. The V gene's germline CDR1 is LNHDA and CDR2 SQIVND (reference sequence). CDR3 protein: CASSPFGGSPIEQFF. The CDR3 DNA, read in part, is TGTGCCAGTTCTCCCTTTGGCGGGAGTCCAATTGAG.